This is a list of T cell receptor beta chains from one sample in a study of T cells in tumors after PD-1 blockade. TCRdb's copy holds only in-frame clones and misses some; the assay was immunoSEQ multiplex PCR. The sample lists tens of thousands of clones, around 74% occurring once. This specimen was PBMCs, taken after anti-PD-1 treatment. The receptors were gathered from a human donor with basal cell carcinoma. Both conserved end residues are part of each CDR3. Fields, in order: clone size, J gene, D gene, V gene, CDR3 DNA, CDR3 protein. The D gene is left open where the match is weak. The size of a clone is reported for some rows only, either as once, few or many, or as a class for expanded clones.

-,TRBJ1-4,-,TRBV5-1,TGCGCCAGCAGCTTGGCGCTTCGGCAGGGTAATGAAAAACTGTTTTTT,CASSLALRQGNEKLFF
-,TRBJ2-7,TRBD2,TRBV7-2,TGTGCCAGCAGCCTGGGACTAGCAACGGCCGAGCAGTACTTC,CASSLGLATAEQYF
once,TRBJ1-4,-,TRBV7-9,TGTGCCAGCAGCTTTGGCGGGCAGAGTTCTGAAAAACTGTTTTTT,CASSFGGQSSEKLFF
-,TRBJ2-7,TRBD1,TRBV19,TGTGCCAGTAGTATTTCGGGACAGGGGCCCTACGAGCAGTACTTC,CASSISGQGPYEQYF
-,TRBJ1-3,TRBD1,TRBV30,TGTGCCTGGCGGACAGGAGGAGGAAACACCATATATTTT,CAWRTGGGNTIYF
-,TRBJ2-3,TRBD2,TRBV24-1,TGTGCCACCAGTGCGTCTAGCGGGGGGTCTAGCACAGATACGCAGTATTTT,CATSASSGGSSTDTQYF
-,TRBJ2-7,-,TRBV2,TGTGCCAGCACCGGCGCGCGGTACGAGCAGTACTTC,CASTGARYEQYF
-,TRBJ2-5,TRBD1,TRBV28,TGTGCCAGCAGTCCTCCCACAGGGGGCGGTGGAGAGACCCAGTACTTC,CASSPPTGGGGETQYF
-,TRBJ1-3,TRBD1,TRBV2,TGTGCCAGCAGTGCAGGGGGTTACACCATATATTTT,CASSAGGYTIYF
-,TRBJ2-1,-,TRBV15,TGTGCCACCAGCAGAGAGAAAGCCAGTGAGCAGTTCTTC,CATSREKASEQFF
-,TRBJ2-5,-,TRBV20-1,TGCAGTGCTAGTCCGTCGGAGACCCAGTACTTC,CSASPSETQYF
-,TRBJ2-7,-,TRBV3-1/TRBV3-2,TGTGCCAGCAGCCCCCAACCGACAGGTCGGGTATCCTACGAGCAGTACTTC,CASSPQPTGRVSYEQYF
-,TRBJ1-1,-,TRBV4-2,TGTGCCAGCAGCCAAGACAGGTTGAACACTGAAGCTTTCTTT,CASSQDRLNTEAFF
-,TRBJ1-5,-,TRBV6-6,TGTGCCAGCAGTTACGGTGGGAGGGGGGGAGATCAGCCCCAGCATTTT,CASSYGGRGGDQPQHF
few,TRBJ2-7,-,TRBV7-9,TGTGCCAGCACCTTGACCGGGGGGCACGACGAGCAGTACTTC,CASTLTGGHDEQYF
-,TRBJ2-5,TRBD2,TRBV18,TGTGCCAGCTCACACGGGACTAACCAAGAGACCCAGTACTTC,CASSHGTNQETQYF
-,TRBJ1-5,TRBD1,TRBV10-3,TGTGCCATCAGGTCGGGGACAGGGGCCAATCAGCCCCAGCATTTT,CAIRSGTGANQPQHF
once,TRBJ2-5,-,TRBV11-3,TGTGCCAGCAGCTTTCGATATGACCCGGCCGGGGTGACCCAGTACTTC,CASSFRYDPAGVTQYF
-,TRBJ1-1,-,TRBV18,TGTGCCAGCTCATCTCTTCGGGACGAAGCTTTCTTT,CASSSLRDEAFF
-,TRBJ2-3,-,TRBV5-6,TGTGCCAGCAGCTTTCGGGGGGCTACGCAGTATTTT,CASSFRGATQYF
-,TRBJ1-3,TRBD1,TRBV5-1,TGCGCCAGCAGCTTGGATACAGGGGGCGGAAACACCATATATTTT,CASSLDTGGGNTIYF
few,TRBJ2-3,-,TRBV4-2,TGTGCCAGCAGCCAAGTGGGGGCGGCCAGCACAGATACGCAGTATTTT,CASSQVGAASTDTQYF
-,TRBJ2-1,TRBD2,TRBV6-4,TGTGCCAGCAGTGATACCGGGACTAGCGGTTACAATGAGCAGTTCTTC,CASSDTGTSGYNEQFF
-,TRBJ2-3,-,TRBV5-5,TGTGCCAGCAGCTTGGATGGCTACACAGATACGCAGTATTTT,CASSLDGYTDTQYF
-,TRBJ2-6,TRBD1,TRBV7-9,TGTGCCAGCAGCTTACGAAAGGGGGCGAGCTCTGGGGCCAACGTCCTGACTTTC,CASSLRKGASSGANVLTF
-,TRBJ2-3,-,TRBV11-3,TGTGCCAGCAGCTTGGCCGGGGGGCCAGATACGCAGTATTTT,CASSLAGGPDTQYF
once,TRBJ1-4,-,TRBV23-1,TGCGCCAGCAGTATAGGGCAGCCCTTCAGGGAAAAACTGTTTTTT,CASSIGQPFREKLFF
-,TRBJ2-6,-,TRBV6-5,TGTGCCAGCCGATACTCTGGGGCCAACGTCCTGACTTTC,CASRYSGANVLTF
-,TRBJ2-7,TRBD2,TRBV7-2,TGTGCCAGCAGCTTCGGGGGGGCCTCCTACGAGCAGTACTTC,CASSFGGASYEQYF
-,TRBJ1-2,TRBD1,TRBV19,TGTGCCAGTAGAGGACAGGGTGGTTGGGGCTACACCTTC,CASRGQGGWGYTF
-,TRBJ1-1,-,TRBV5-1,TGCGCCAGCAGCTCCGGACGGACGAACACTGAAGCTTTCTTT,CASSSGRTNTEAFF
-,TRBJ2-2,-,TRBV7-2,TGTGCCAGCAGCCTGGCCGCGGGGGAGCTGTTTTTT,CASSLAAGELFF
-,TRBJ2-6,-,TRBV6-5,TGTGCCAGCAGTTACCGGACCTTGAGCGGGGCCAACGTCCTGACTTTC,CASSYRTLSGANVLTF
-,TRBJ1-1,-,TRBV30,TGTGCCTGGAGTGACTCTCCGGTGGGGGTTGAAGCTTTCTTT,CAWSDSPVGVEAFF
-,TRBJ2-7,-,TRBV24-1,TGTGCCACCAGTGAAGGGGGAAACGAGCAGTACTTC,CATSEGGNEQYF
-,TRBJ2-7,TRBD1,TRBV18,TGTGCCAGCTCACCTTCGCTGAAAGACCGGGACAGGGATGCCGAGCAGTACTTC,CASSPSLKDRDRDAEQYF